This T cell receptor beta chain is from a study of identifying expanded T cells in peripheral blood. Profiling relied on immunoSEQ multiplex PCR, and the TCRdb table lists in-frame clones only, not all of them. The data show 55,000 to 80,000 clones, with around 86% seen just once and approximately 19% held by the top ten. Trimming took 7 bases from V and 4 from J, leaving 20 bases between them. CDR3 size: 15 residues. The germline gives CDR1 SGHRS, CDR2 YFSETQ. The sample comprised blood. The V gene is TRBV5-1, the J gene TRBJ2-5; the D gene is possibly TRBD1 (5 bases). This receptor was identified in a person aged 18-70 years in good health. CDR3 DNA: TGCGCCAGCTCTCTCAGGGTCAGCCTCCGAGAGACCCAGTACTTC. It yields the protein CASSLRVSLRETQYF.